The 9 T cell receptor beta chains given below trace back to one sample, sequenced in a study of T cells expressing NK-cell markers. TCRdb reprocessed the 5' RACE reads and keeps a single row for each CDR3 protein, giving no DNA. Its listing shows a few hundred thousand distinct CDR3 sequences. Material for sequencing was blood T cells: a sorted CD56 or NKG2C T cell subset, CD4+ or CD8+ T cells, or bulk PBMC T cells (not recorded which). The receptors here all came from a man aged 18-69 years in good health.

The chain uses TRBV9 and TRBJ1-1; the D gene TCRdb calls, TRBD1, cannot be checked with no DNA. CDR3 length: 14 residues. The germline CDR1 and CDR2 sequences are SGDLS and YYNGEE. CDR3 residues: CASSIRTGPPEAFF.

The CDR3 spells CATSVDVGGALYQETQYF. This chain uses TRBV15 with TRBJ2-5; the TCRdb call, TRBD2, lacks DNA for checking. In germline, CDR1 is LNHNV, CDR2 YYDKDF (reference sequence). The CDR3 is 18 amino acids. Complete variable domain (other parts from reference TRBV15 and TRBJ2-5): DAMVIQNPRYQVTQFGKPVTLSCSQTLNHNVMYWYQQKSSQAPKLLFHYYDKDFNNEADTPDNFQSRRPNTSFCFLDIRSPGLGDTAMYLCATSVDVGGALYQETQYFGPGTRLLVL.

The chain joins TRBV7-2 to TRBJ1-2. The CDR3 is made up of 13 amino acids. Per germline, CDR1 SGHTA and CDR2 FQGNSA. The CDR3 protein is CASSSRVFYGYTF.

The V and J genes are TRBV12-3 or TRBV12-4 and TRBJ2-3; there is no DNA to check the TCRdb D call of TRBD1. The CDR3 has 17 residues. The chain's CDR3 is CASSLEWGGQGRSSQYF.

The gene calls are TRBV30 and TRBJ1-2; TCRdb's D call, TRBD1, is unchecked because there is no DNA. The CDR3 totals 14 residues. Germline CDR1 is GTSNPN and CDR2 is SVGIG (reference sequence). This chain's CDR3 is CAWNRQGGNYGYTF.

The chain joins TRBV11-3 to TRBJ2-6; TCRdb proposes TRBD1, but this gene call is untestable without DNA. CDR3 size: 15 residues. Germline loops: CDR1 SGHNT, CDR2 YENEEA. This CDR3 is CASSLGGQGANVLTF.

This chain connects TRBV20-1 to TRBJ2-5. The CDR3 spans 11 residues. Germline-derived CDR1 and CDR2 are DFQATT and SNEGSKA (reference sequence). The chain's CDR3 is CSAITAETQYF.

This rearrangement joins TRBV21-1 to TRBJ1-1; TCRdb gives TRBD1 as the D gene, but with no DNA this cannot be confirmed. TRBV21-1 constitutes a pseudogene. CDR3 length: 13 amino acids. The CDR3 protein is CASSRGQTLLAFF.

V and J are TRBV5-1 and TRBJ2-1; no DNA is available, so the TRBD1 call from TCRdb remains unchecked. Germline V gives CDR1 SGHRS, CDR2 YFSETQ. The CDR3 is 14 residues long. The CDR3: CASTPGGASHEQFF. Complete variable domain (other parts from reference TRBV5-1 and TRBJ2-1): KAGVTQTPRYLIKTRGQQVTLSCSPISGHRSVSWYQQTPGQGLQFLFEYFSETQRNKGNFPGRFSGRQFSNSRSEMNVSTLELGDSALYLCASTPGGASHEQFFGPGTRLTVL.